This TCR beta chain was observed in a study of blood T cells in healthy people across ages. Primed by a sample-barcoded 5' primer and a J-beta primer mix, a second PCR proceeded for 7 to 11 cycles. Each cDNA molecule received a tag from a template-switch adaptor that had 12 random nucleotides. TCRdb processed the 5' RACE reads anew with MiXCR; each CDR3 protein has one entry. The table records hundreds of thousands of distinct CDR3 sequences, over 45% of them present only once. Researchers report isolating at least 6.5 million PBMCs per sample. Germline V gene lookup returns CDR1 DFQATT and CDR2 SNEGSKA (reference sequence). V was clipped by 6 bases and J by 8 bases, with 17 bases between them. The CDR3 contains 14 residues.

V and J are TRBV20-1 and TRBJ1-6, with D possibly TRBD1 on 5 matching bases. The clonotype comes from a man between 25 and 39 years old in good health. The sequencing sample was made of blood. CDR3 in amino acids: CSAFRGEGDSPLHF. The CDR3 coding sequence is TGCAGTGCCTTTAGGGGTGAGGGCGATTCACCCCTCCACTTT.